The TCR beta chain under discussion was sequenced for a study of blood T cells in healthy people across ages. Findings and limits, study-wide: Among long-lived donors, naive CD4+ cells were more numerous and diversity higher than in aged donors.

The second PCR ran about 6 to 12 cycles with a sample-barcoded 5' primer and J-beta primers. The template-switch adaptor, which had 12 random nucleotides, put a tag on each cDNA molecule. Each CDR3 protein gets one entry after TCRdb re-called the 5' RACE reads with MiXCR. The sample includes about 680,000 distinct CDR3 sequences, around 48% seen only once; the top ten take around 32%. This clonotype was counted only a few times. Its antigen is undetermined. V lost 5 bases and J 6 bases, leaving 13 bases between the germline ends. Germline lookup yields CDR1 SNHLY and CDR2 FYNNEI. This CDR3 is built from 13 residues.

The V and J genes are TRBV2 and TRBJ1-2, with a weak D call TRBD1 (5 bases). The clonotype originates from a woman aged 55-70 years in good health. Sequenced input: blood. Written as DNA, the CDR3 is TGTGCCAGCAGTCTTGACAGAGACAATGGCTACACCTTC. This sequence encodes CASSLDRDNGYTF. The entire variable domain, with the rest obtained from reference TRBV2 and TRBJ1-2, is as follows: EPEVTQTPSHQVTQMGQEVILRCVPISNHLYFYWYRQILGQKVEFLVSFYNNEISEKSEIFDDQFSVERPDGSNFTLKIRSTKLEDSAMYFCASSLDRDNGYTFGSGTRLTVV.